This T cell receptor beta chain comes out of a study of T cells in tumors and immune-related adverse events. The CDR3 contains 14 residues. The germline V gene has CDR1 SNHLY and CDR2 FYNNEI. Between the trimmed V and J ends, which lost 7 bases and 0 bases, there was a span of 12 bases. Libraries were prepared by immunoSEQ multiplex PCR; TCRdb keeps only in-frame clonotypes and omits some of them. The sample has 9,000 to 13,000 clones, under 95% seen once. The chain joins TRBV2 to TRBJ1-1, with D tentatively TRBD1 (6 bases). The sequencing here drew on lymph node tissue, taken from a patient treated with anti-PD-1 therapy. This TCR derives from a female donor with metastatic renal cell carcinoma. CDR3 amino acids: CASTRTVMNTEAFF. In nucleotides, the CDR3 is TGTGCCAGCACCAGGACAGTCATGAACACTGAAGCTTTCTTT.